This T cell receptor beta chain is from a study of T cells in Graves' hyperthyroidism and ophthalmopathy. The source material, RNA transcripts, was used to amplify TCR beta CDR3 regions. HTBI primers were employed in a first-round RT-PCR of the TCR CDR3. TCRdb processed the multiplex PCR reads anew with MiXCR; each CDR3 protein has one entry. The sample includes 600,000 or so distinct CDR3 sequences, 13% to 15% of them seen just once. J was trimmed by 2 bases and V by 6 bases; bases with no gene match: 10. The CDR3 totals 17 residues. Germline V CDR1 and CDR2: SEHNR, FQNEAQ (reference sequence). This clonotype came up many times. Uncontrolled infection, other autoimmune disease, pregnancy or lactation excluded patients.

The chain couples TRBV7-9 to TRBJ2-7; TRBD2 agrees at 13 bases. The sequenced sample consisted of blood. The sequence derives from a woman in her forties or fifties with Graves' ophthalmopathy. This chain's CDR3 is CASSVTSGRAVAYEQYF. The CDR3 nucleotides are TGTGCCAGCAGTGTCACTAGCGGGAGGGCCGTCGCCTACGAGCAGTACTTC. Supplemented by reference TRBV7-9 and TRBJ2-7, the full variable domain reads DTGVSQNPRHKITKRGQNVTFRCDPISEHNRLYWYRQTLGQGPEFLTYFQNEAQLEKSRLLSDRFSAERPKGSFSTLEIQRTEQGDSAMYLCASSVTSGRAVAYEQYFGPGTRLTVT.